One and the same sample provided the 10 T cell receptor beta chains below, sequenced in a study of cytomegalovirus exposure and HLA in healthy donors. PCR involved 60 Vbeta and 13 Jbeta primers. Method: immunoSEQ multiplex PCR; TCRdb's copy keeps in-frame clones and lacks some. Of around 100,000 clones in the sample, 70% were seen once. What was sequenced was PBMCs. Receptors originate from a man younger than 45 in good health and CMV-seropositive.

The CDR3 region has the DNA TGTGCCAGCAGCTTAACAAGACAGGGGGACTACAATGAGCAGTTCTTC. It encodes CASSLTRQGDYNEQFF. The genes are TRBV11-1 and TRBJ2-1; 9 nucleotides match TRBD1. The CDR3 is 16 residues long. Trimming removed 2 bases from V and 3 bases from J; junction bases left unmatched: 5. The germline CDR1 and CDR2 sequences are SGHAT and FQDESV (reference sequence). Drawing the rest from reference TRBV11-1 and TRBJ2-1, the complete variable domain is EAEVAQSPRYKITEKSQAVAFWCDPISGHATLYWYRQILGQGPELLVQFQDESVVDDSQLPKDRFSAERLKGVDSTLKIQPAELGDSAMYLCASSLTRQGDYNEQFFGPGTRLTVL.

The chain is built from TRBV19 and TRBJ1-5; D gene uncertain. The CDR3 extends over 14 amino acids. V lost 5 bases and J 0 bases, leaving 8 bases between the germline ends. The V gene's germline CDR1 is LNHDA and CDR2 SQIVND (reference sequence). CDR3 loop: CASSSTISNQPQHF. In nucleotides, the CDR3 is TGTGCCAGTAGTTCGACAATTAGCAATCAGCCCCAGCATTTT.

This chain connects TRBV6-1 to TRBJ2-1; 7 bases are shared with TRBD2. Germline-derived CDR1 and CDR2 are MNHNS and SASEGT. V trimming: 3 bases; J trimming: 0 bases; junction bases outside the gene matches: 8. The CDR3 loop spans 17 amino acids. CDR3 DNA sequence: TGTGCCAGCAGTGAGAACCGCGGGAGAAGCTCCTACAATGAGCAGTTCTTC. Its translation: CASSENRGRSSYNEQFF.

The chain recombines TRBV4-1 with TRBJ2-3, with D possibly TRBD1 on 5 matching bases. V was pared by 0 bases and J by 0 bases, with 22 bases between. Looked up from germline, CDR1 is MGHRA and CDR2 is YSYEKL. This CDR3 spans 20 amino acids. The DNA for the CDR3 is TGCGCCAGCAGCCAAGATCTCAAGGAATGGGAAAGACAGAGCACAGATACGCAGTATTTT. Residues: CASSQDLKEWERQSTDTQYF.

The chain combines TRBV27 with TRBJ2-7; 9 nucleotides agree with TRBD1. CDR1 and CDR2 (germline): MNHEY, SMNVEV (reference sequence). V shed 5 bases and J 5 bases; nucleotides not matched to a gene: 4. This CDR3 has 13 amino acids. The CDR3 DNA reads TGTGCCAGCAGTCCACAGGGGGCCCACGAGCAGTACGTC. Protein: CASSPQGAHEQYV.

The J gene is TRBJ1-3, the V gene TRBV19, with a possible D match to TRBD1 (6 bases). The V end lost 3 bases, the J end lost 3 bases, and 12 bases lay between the germline ends. The CDR3 runs to 15 residues. The germline V gene encodes CDR1 LNHDA and CDR2 SQIVND (reference sequence). CDR3 sequence (DNA): TGTGCCAGTAGTATTTGGACGGACAGTGGAAACACCATATATTTT. Translated, it gives CASSIWTDSGNTIYF.

V is TRBV6-5 and J is TRBJ2-2, with D possibly TRBD1 on 8 matching bases. Trimming left V 6 bases short and J 6 bases short, with 14 bases between. The V gene's germline CDR1 is MNHEY and CDR2 SVGAGI. The CDR3 loop spans 14 amino acids. CDR3 nucleotides: TGTGCCAGCAGATTAACAGGGGGGGCCGGGGAGCTGTTTTTT. This gives the protein CASRLTGGAGELFF.

The V and J genes are TRBV19 and TRBJ2-1, with 8 bases lining up with TRBD2. The CDR3 has 15 amino acids. Germline CDR1 reads LNHDA; CDR2 reads SQIVND (reference sequence). Trimming cost V 9 bases and J 4 bases; bases outside gene matches: 11. CDR3 DNA: TGTGCCAGCACCCAGGCGCGGGGGGTTTACAATGAGCAGTTCTTC. Translated: CASTQARGVYNEQFF.

This clone has only one observation. The V gene is TRBV7-9, the J gene TRBJ1-5; TRBD1 might be the D (5 bases). The CDR3 is 14 amino acids. CDR1 SEHNR and CDR2 FQNEAQ come from the germline V gene (reference sequence). V lost 5 bases to trimming and J lost 3 bases, with 11 bases between them. CDR3 loop: CASSETGVNQPQHF. The CDR3 DNA reads TGTGCCAGCAGCGAAACGGGGGTCAATCAGCCCCAGCATTTT. The variable domain in full, with the rest retrieved from reference TRBV7-9 and TRBJ1-5, is DTGVSQNPRHKITKRGQNVTFRCDPISEHNRLYWYRQTLGQGPEFLTYFQNEAQLEKSRLLSDRFSAERPKGSFSTLEIQRTEQGDSAMYLCASSETGVNQPQHFGDGTRLSIL.

This clone was counted between two and nine times. The rearrangement uses TRBV9 and TRBJ2-1, with 7 positions matching TRBD2. CDR1 and CDR2 (germline): SGDLS, YYNGEE. There are 13 residues in the CDR3. Unmatched junction bases numbered 12, after V lost 4 bases and J lost 14 bases. CDR3 residues: CASSPSGGREEFF. CDR3 bases: TGTGCCAGCAGCCCTTCAGGAGGGAGGGAAGAGTTCTTC.